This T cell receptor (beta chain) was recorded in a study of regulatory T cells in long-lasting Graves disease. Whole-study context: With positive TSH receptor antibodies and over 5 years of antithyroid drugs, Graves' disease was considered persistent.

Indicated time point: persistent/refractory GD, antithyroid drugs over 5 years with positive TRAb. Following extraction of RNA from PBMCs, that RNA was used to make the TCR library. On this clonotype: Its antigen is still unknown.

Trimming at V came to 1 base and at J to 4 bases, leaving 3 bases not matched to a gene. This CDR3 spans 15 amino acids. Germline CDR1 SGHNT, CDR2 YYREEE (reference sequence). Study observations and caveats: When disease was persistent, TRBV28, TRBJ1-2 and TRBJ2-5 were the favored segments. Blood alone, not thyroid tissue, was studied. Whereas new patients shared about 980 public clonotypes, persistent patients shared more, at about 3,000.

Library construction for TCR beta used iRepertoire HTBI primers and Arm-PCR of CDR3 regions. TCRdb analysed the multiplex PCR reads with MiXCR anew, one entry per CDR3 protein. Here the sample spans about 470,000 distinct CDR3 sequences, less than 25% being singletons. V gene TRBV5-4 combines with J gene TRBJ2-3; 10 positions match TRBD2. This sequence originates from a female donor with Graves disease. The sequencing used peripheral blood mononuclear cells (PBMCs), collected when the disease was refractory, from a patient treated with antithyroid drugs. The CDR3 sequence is CASSLSGREPDTQYF. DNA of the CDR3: TGTGCCAGCAGCTTGAGCGGGAGGGAGCCAGATACGCAGTATTTT.